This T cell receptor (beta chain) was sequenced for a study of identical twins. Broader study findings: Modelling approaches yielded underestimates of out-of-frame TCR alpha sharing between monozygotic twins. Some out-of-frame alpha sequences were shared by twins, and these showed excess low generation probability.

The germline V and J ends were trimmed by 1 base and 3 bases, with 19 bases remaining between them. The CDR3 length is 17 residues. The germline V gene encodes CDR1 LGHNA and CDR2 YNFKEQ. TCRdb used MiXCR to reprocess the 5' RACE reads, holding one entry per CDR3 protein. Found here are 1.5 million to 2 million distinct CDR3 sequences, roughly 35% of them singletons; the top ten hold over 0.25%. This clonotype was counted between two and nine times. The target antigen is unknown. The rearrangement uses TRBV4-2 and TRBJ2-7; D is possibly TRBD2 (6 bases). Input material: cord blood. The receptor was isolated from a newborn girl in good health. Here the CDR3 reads CASSQAAISGVSYEQYF. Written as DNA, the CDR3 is TGTGCCAGCAGCCAAGCGGCGATTAGCGGAGTCAGCTACGAGCAGTACTTC.